These T cell receptor beta chains were read from a single sample in a study of blood T cell repertoires in COVID-19. Sequencing used immunoSEQ multiplex PCR; TCRdb keeps in-frame clones, though not all of them. The data hold about 70,000 clones, with approximately 83% observed a single time. Sequencing input: peripheral blood. The receptors were gathered from an elderly man with acute or convalescent COVID-19. The CDR3 runs from the conserved cysteine through the conserved F or W. Fields, in order: clone size, V gene, J gene, D gene, CDR3 length, CDR3 DNA, CDR3 protein. A D gene is named only where the DNA matches it firmly. Rows give clone size only sometimes, using once, few, many, or a class for an expanded clone.

clone size: .; V gene: TRBV3-1/TRBV3-2; J gene: TRBJ2-2; D gene: TRBD2; CDR3 length: 16; CDR3 DNA: TGTGCCAGCAGCCAAGCTCCTAGCGGGAAGACCGGGGAGCTGTTTTTT; CDR3 protein: CASSQAPSGKTGELFF
clone size: .; V gene: TRBV9; J gene: TRBJ2-5; D gene: .; CDR3 length: 15; CDR3 DNA: TGTGCCAGCAGCGTCGCCCCTAGCGCAGGGGAGACCCAGTACTTC; CDR3 protein: CASSVAPSAGETQYF
clone size: .; V gene: TRBV9; J gene: TRBJ2-6; D gene: TRBD1; CDR3 length: 20; CDR3 DNA: TGTGCCAGCAGCGCCTACCCGGGTGGGGACAGGGGATTTGGGGCCAACGTCCTGACTTTC; CDR3 protein: CASSAYPGGDRGFGANVLTF
clone size: .; V gene: TRBV6-5; J gene: TRBJ1-1; D gene: .; CDR3 length: 15; CDR3 DNA: TGTGCCAGCAGTTACTCGCCAAAAGGGGACACTGAAGCTTTCTTT; CDR3 protein: CASSYSPKGDTEAFF
clone size: .; V gene: TRBV6-5; J gene: TRBJ2-2; D gene: .; CDR3 length: 15; CDR3 DNA: TGTGCCAGCAGGGTGCCGGGTCTTTCCGCCGGGGAGCTGTTTTTT; CDR3 protein: CASRVPGLSAGELFF
clone size: .; V gene: TRBV5-1; J gene: TRBJ1-2; D gene: TRBD1; CDR3 length: 15; CDR3 DNA: TGCGCCAGCAGCTTGGTTCAGGGGGACCTCTATGGCTACACCTTC; CDR3 protein: CASSLVQGDLYGYTF
clone size: .; V gene: TRBV5-1; J gene: TRBJ1-2; D gene: TRBD1; CDR3 length: 15; CDR3 DNA: TGCGCCAGCAGCTTGACAGGGGATTCCCTCTATGGCTACACCTTC; CDR3 protein: CASSLTGDSLYGYTF
clone size: .; V gene: TRBV6-6; J gene: TRBJ1-1; D gene: .; CDR3 length: 16; CDR3 DNA: TGTGCCAGCAGTTACGCCGCAGGGGAAGCACTTCCAACAGCTTTCTTT; CDR3 protein: CASSYAAGEALPTAFF
clone size: .; V gene: TRBV4-1; J gene: TRBJ1-1; D gene: .; CDR3 length: 15; CDR3 DNA: TGCGCCAGCAGCCAAATTTGGACAGTGAACACTGAAGCTTTCTTT; CDR3 protein: CASSQIWTVNTEAFF
clone size: .; V gene: TRBV24-1; J gene: TRBJ2-1; D gene: TRBD2; CDR3 length: 21; CDR3 DNA: TGTGCCACCAGTGATTCCGGGACTAGCGGGAGGGCCTTGACCTCCTACAATGAGCAGTTCTTC; CDR3 protein: CATSDSGTSGRALTSYNEQFF
clone size: .; V gene: TRBV7-9; J gene: TRBJ2-2; D gene: TRBD2; CDR3 length: 18; CDR3 DNA: TGTGCCAGCAGCCAGGGACTAGCCTCTAATTCGAACACCGGGGAGCTGTTTTTT; CDR3 protein: CASSQGLASNSNTGELFF
clone size: .; V gene: TRBV29-1; J gene: TRBJ1-2; D gene: TRBD1; CDR3 length: 13; CDR3 DNA: TGCAGCGTTGAAGAGGGACAGATCTATGGCTACACCTTC; CDR3 protein: CSVEEGQIYGYTF
clone size: .; V gene: TRBV19; J gene: TRBJ2-3; D gene: TRBD2; CDR3 length: 16; CDR3 DNA: TGTGCCAGTAGTACCCGCGGAGCGGGAGGGGTTGGTACGCAGTATTTT; CDR3 protein: CASSTRGAGGVGTQYF
clone size: .; V gene: TRBV2; J gene: TRBJ2-4; D gene: .; CDR3 length: 15; CDR3 DNA: TGTGCCAGCAGGGCCCTCTGGGCAGGGAAAAACATTCAGTACTTC; CDR3 protein: CASRALWAGKNIQYF
clone size: .; V gene: TRBV24-1; J gene: TRBJ1-1; D gene: .; CDR3 length: 13; CDR3 DNA: TGTGCCACCTCAGGACTAGGGGGCACTGAAGCTTTCTTT; CDR3 protein: CATSGLGGTEAFF
clone size: .; V gene: TRBV7-2; J gene: TRBJ2-7; D gene: .; CDR3 length: 16; CDR3 DNA: TGTGCCAGCAGCTTAAGTGCCGGTCCCCTCTCCTACGAGCAGTACTTC; CDR3 protein: CASSLSAGPLSYEQYF
clone size: .; V gene: TRBV5-1; J gene: TRBJ2-3; D gene: .; CDR3 length: 12; CDR3 DNA: TGCGCCAGCAGCTTGGAACCCGGTACGCAGTATTTT; CDR3 protein: CASSLEPGTQYF
clone size: once; V gene: TRBV6-6; J gene: TRBJ1-2; D gene: .; CDR3 length: 16; CDR3 DNA: TGTGCCAGCAGTTCCCATAGGGGGGGCCGAGACTATGGCTACACCTTC; CDR3 protein: CASSSHRGGRDYGYTF
clone size: .; V gene: TRBV6-5; J gene: TRBJ2-7; D gene: .; CDR3 length: 14; CDR3 DNA: TGTGCCAGCAGTTTTGGGGGCTTCTCCTACGAGCAGTACTTC; CDR3 protein: CASSFGGFSYEQYF
clone size: .; V gene: TRBV7-2; J gene: TRBJ1-5; D gene: TRBD1; CDR3 length: 14; CDR3 DNA: TGTGCCAGCCGGGGACAGGGGGCCCGGCAGCCCCAGCATTTT; CDR3 protein: CASRGQGARQPQHF
clone size: .; V gene: TRBV5-1; J gene: TRBJ1-3; D gene: .; CDR3 length: 14; CDR3 DNA: TGCGCCAGCAGCGAGGGACTCTCTGGAAACACCATATATTTT; CDR3 protein: CASSEGLSGNTIYF
clone size: once; V gene: TRBV4-3; J gene: TRBJ2-1; D gene: TRBD2; CDR3 length: 20; CDR3 DNA: TGCGCCAGCAGCCAAGATCAAGGGATGGCTAGCGGGAGCCTCAACAATGAGCAGTTCTTC; CDR3 protein: CASSQDQGMASGSLNNEQFF
clone size: .; V gene: TRBV7-2; J gene: TRBJ1-3; D gene: .; CDR3 length: 14; CDR3 DNA: TGTGCCAGCAGCTCTCCCTCGCGGGGAAACACCATATATTTT; CDR3 protein: CASSSPSRGNTIYF
clone size: once; V gene: TRBV11-3; J gene: TRBJ2-1; D gene: TRBD2; CDR3 length: 14; CDR3 DNA: TGTGCCAGCAGTCCCGGACTAGCGACCAATGAGCAGTTCTTC; CDR3 protein: CASSPGLATNEQFF
clone size: .; V gene: TRBV5-1; J gene: TRBJ2-3; D gene: TRBD1; CDR3 length: 14; CDR3 DNA: TGCGCCACCAGGGGACAGGGGGCGGGAGATACGCAGTATTTT; CDR3 protein: CATRGQGAGDTQYF
clone size: .; V gene: TRBV6-6; J gene: TRBJ1-2; D gene: .; CDR3 length: 15; CDR3 DNA: TGTGCCAGCAAATCAGCAGGGCAGTACGACTATGGCTACACCTTC; CDR3 protein: CASKSAGQYDYGYTF
clone size: .; V gene: TRBV7-2; J gene: TRBJ1-1; D gene: TRBD1; CDR3 length: 15; CDR3 DNA: TGTGCCAGCAGCCTAGCAGGGGGTATTGCCACTGAAGCTTTCTTT; CDR3 protein: CASSLAGGIATEAFF
clone size: .; V gene: TRBV2; J gene: TRBJ1-5; D gene: TRBD1; CDR3 length: 13; CDR3 DNA: TGTGCCAGCAGGGGACAGCTCAATCAGCCCCAGCATTTT; CDR3 protein: CASRGQLNQPQHF
clone size: .; V gene: TRBV7-8; J gene: TRBJ1-3; D gene: .; CDR3 length: 15; CDR3 DNA: TGTGCCAGCACCTCCGGGGGGGATTCTGGAAACACCATATATTTT; CDR3 protein: CASTSGGDSGNTIYF
clone size: .; V gene: TRBV7-2; J gene: TRBJ1-2; D gene: .; CDR3 length: 14; CDR3 DNA: TGTGCCAGCAGCTTTCAGGGAAAGATTGGTGGCTACACCTTC; CDR3 protein: CASSFQGKIGGYTF